The T cell receptor beta chain described here comes from a study of shared clonotypes between healthy human individuals. Donors comprised healthy HIV-negative adults lacking recent acute infections or vaccinations. Clones were read by immunoSEQ multiplex PCR, and TCRdb kept only the in-frame ones, dropping some. The sample has 2 million to 3 million clones; approximately 93% are singletons. For this clone: The same CDR3 is also encoded by other DNA sequences in this sample.

In germline, CDR1 is MNHNS, CDR2 SASEGT. The ends were cut back, 2 bases at V and 8 bases at J, with 3 bases in the middle. The CDR3 has 10 amino acids. Sequencing was carried out using naive CD4+ T cells from PBMCs. The subset is: CD45RA+ positively selected. The chain joins TRBV6-1 to TRBJ1-2; D is ambiguous. The sequence was collected from a man aged 18 to 30 in good health. Some clones in this sample may be carry-over from other donors' samples. CDR3 sequence: CASSERGYTF. CDR3 sequence (DNA): TGTGCCAGCAGTGAACGGGGCTACACCTTC.